This entry lists 14 T cell receptor beta chains sequenced from one sample in a study of OX40 agonist ivuxolimab in advanced cancers. TCRdb keeps only in-frame clones here, not all; method: immunoSEQ multiplex PCR. The sample records tens of thousands of clones, 85% to 90% being singletons. The sequencing used CD4+ or CD8+ T cells sorted from blood, collected in a trial of the OX40 agonist ivuxolimab. The receptors come from an adult with an advanced solid tumor such as melanoma, head and neck, liver or kidney cancer.

The chain couples TRBV30 to TRBJ2-3; no reliable D call. The CDR3 extends over 12 amino acids. Per germline, CDR1 GTSNPN and CDR2 SVGIG (reference sequence). Trimming removed 3 bases at V and 0 bases at J, with 4 bases between. The chain's CDR3 is CAWSPSTDTQYF. DNA for the CDR3: TGTGCCTGGAGCCCAAGCACAGATACGCAGTATTTT.

The CDR3 nucleotides are TGCGCCAGCAGCTTGCCCGAGGCGGGAGTGGGCACAGATACGCAGTATTTT. It encodes CASSLPEAGVGTDTQYF. The J gene is TRBJ2-3, the V gene TRBV5-1, with TRBD2 matching over 7 bases. V was clipped by 1 base and J by 1 base; unmatched bases: 9. The germline gives CDR1 SGHRS, CDR2 YFSETQ. This CDR3 has 17 residues.

The V and J genes are TRBV28 and TRBJ1-2; TRBD1 aligns across 9 bases. V lost 3 bases and J lost 8; bases outside the gene matches: 7. The CDR3 is made up of 14 amino acids. Per the germline V gene, CDR1 is MDHEN and CDR2 is SYDVKM. DNA of the CDR3: TGTGCCAGCAGTTTTCAGGGACAGGGATGGGGCTACACCTTC. Protein sequence: CASSFQGQGWGYTF.

The chain recombines TRBV18 with TRBJ1-2, with TRBD1 as a possible D gene (6 bases). The V end lost 5 bases, the J end lost 0 bases, and 16 bases lay between the germline ends. Germline V gives CDR1 KGHSH, CDR2 LQKENI. The CDR3 runs 16 residues. CDR3 bases: TGTGCCAGCTCATCCAGACAGGACCTTGCTAACTATGGCTACACCTTC. It yields the protein CASSSRQDLANYGYTF. The entire variable domain, with the rest obtained from reference TRBV18 and TRBJ1-2, is as follows: NAGVMQNPRHLVRRRGQEARLRCSPMKGHSHVYWYRQLPEEGLKFMVYLQKENIIDESGMPKERFSAEFPKEGPSILRIQQVVRGDSAAYFCASSSRQDLANYGYTFGSGTRLTVV.

This clone was seen a single time. The chain uses TRBV10-3 and TRBJ1-2; a weak D match, TRBD1 (5 bases). The CDR3 has 16 amino acids. Germline V gives CDR1 ENHRY, CDR2 SYGVKD. V was trimmed by 2 bases and J by 3 bases, leaving 16 bases between them. The CDR3 loop reads CAISETPISGDYGYTF. The DNA for the CDR3 is TGTGCCATCAGTGAGACTCCCATCTCGGGGGACTATGGCTACACCTTC.

V and J are TRBV4-1 and TRBJ2-5; TRBD1 aligns across 9 bases. The assigned J gene may be wrong: the sequence end matches TRBJ2-7 better. Germline CDR1 reads MGHRA; CDR2 reads YSYEKL. The CDR3 contains 18 residues. CDR3 sequence: CASSQEIDGQGTFYEQYF. In DNA, the CDR3 is TGCGCCAGCAGCCAAGAAATTGACGGACAGGGGACGTTCTACGAGCAGTACTTC.

The chain couples TRBV28 to TRBJ1-6; a weak D match, TRBD1 (5 bases). The CDR3 runs to 17 residues. Trimming pared 3 bases from V and 4 bases from J, leaving 16 bases between. Germline CDR1 and CDR2: MDHEN and SYDVKM. The CDR3 DNA follows: TGTGCCAGCAGTTTCTGGCAGGGCCTTACTTATAATTCACCCCTCCACTTT. Protein sequence: CASSFWQGLTYNSPLHF.

This chain connects TRBV28 to TRBJ2-5, with D possibly TRBD2 on 5 matching bases. The CDR3 is made up of 15 amino acids. V lost 7 bases and J lost 2, with 17 bases in between. Germline loops: CDR1 MDHEN, CDR2 SYDVKM. CDR3 in DNA: TGTGCCAGCAACCGAATGTTACGGGGACAAGAGACCCAGTACTTC. Protein: CASNRMLRGQETQYF.

The chain employs TRBV7-8 and TRBJ1-5; 8 bases fit TRBD1. This CDR3 has 18 amino acids. Germline lookup yields CDR1 SGHVS and CDR2 FQNEAQ. J lost 0 bases, V lost 4 bases, and 11 bases had no gene match. The CDR3 protein is CASSWRTGTSNSNQPQHF. In DNA, the CDR3 is TGTGCCAGCAGCTGGAGGACAGGGACATCAAATAGCAATCAGCCCCAGCATTTT.

The chain joins TRBV6-6 to TRBJ1-5; tentative D call: TRBD1 (6 bases). CDR1 is MNHNY and CDR2 is SVGAGI in the germline V gene (reference sequence). The CDR3 runs to 16 residues. V lost 4 bases and J 7 bases, leaving 20 bases between the germline ends. The CDR3 reads CASSWGRGERGQPQHF. The CDR3, as DNA: TGTGCCAGCAGTTGGGGGAGGGGGGAAAGAGGGCAGCCCCAGCATTTT.

The V gene is TRBV28, the J gene TRBJ1-2, with D possibly being TRBD1 (6 bases). Germline CDR1 is MDHEN and CDR2 is SYDVKM. This CDR3 is 16 amino acids long. The ends were cut back, 5 bases at V and 5 bases at J, with 21 bases in the middle. The CDR3 spells CASSPAGGSRYYGYTF. In nucleotides, the CDR3 is TGTGCCAGCAGTCCGGCCGGGGGCTCACGTTATTATGGCTACACCTTC.

V usage is TRBV10-3 and J usage is TRBJ2-3, with no clear D. Per germline, CDR1 ENHRY and CDR2 SYGVKD. This CDR3 has 14 amino acids. Trimming cost V 3 bases and J 0 bases, with 7 bases left between them. The CDR3 coding sequence is TGTGCCATCAGTGACGGGTCTAGCACAGATACGCAGTATTTT. It encodes CAISDGSSTDTQYF.

This clone has just one count. The chain uses TRBV5-5 and TRBJ1-4; 7 bases are a match to TRBD1. This CDR3 has 14 amino acids. Germline trimming cut 2 bases from V and 5 bases from J; bases unmatched to any gene: 3. Per the germline V gene, CDR1 is SGHKS and CDR2 is YYEKEE (reference sequence). The CDR3 loop is CASSFWDRNEKLFF. In DNA, the CDR3 is TGTGCCAGCAGCTTTTGGGACAGAAATGAAAAACTGTTTTTT.

The chain has TRBV6-1 and TRBJ2-7, with 9 bases aligning to TRBD1. Germline lookup yields CDR1 MNHNS and CDR2 SASEGT. This CDR3 is 14 amino acids long. Trimming took 5 bases from V and 7 from J; bases not matched to a gene: 9. CDR3 region: CASSRDRDLREQYF. Written as DNA, the CDR3 is TGTGCCAGCAGTCGGGACAGGGACCTCCGGGAGCAGTACTTC.